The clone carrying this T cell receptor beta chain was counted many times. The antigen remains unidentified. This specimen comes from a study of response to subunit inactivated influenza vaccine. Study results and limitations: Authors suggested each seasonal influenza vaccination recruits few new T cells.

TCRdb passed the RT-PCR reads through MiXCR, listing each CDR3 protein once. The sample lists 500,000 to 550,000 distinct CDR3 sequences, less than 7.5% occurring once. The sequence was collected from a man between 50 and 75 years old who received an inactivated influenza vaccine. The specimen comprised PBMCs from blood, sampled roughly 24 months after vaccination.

The CDR3 nucleotides read TGCGCCAGCAGTAAAATAGGACGCGGGGGCGCGGAGACCCAGTACTTC. Its protein is CASSKIGRGGAETQYF. V is TRBV5-1 and J is TRBJ2-5; a weak D match, TRBD2 (7 bases). Trimming left V 5 bases short and J 5 bases short, with 22 bases between. This CDR3 spans 16 amino acids. CDR1 is SGHRS and CDR2 is YFSETQ in the germline V gene.